Below, 10 T cell receptor beta chains from the same sample are listed, as sequenced in a study of beta chain features in type 1 diabetes. General study findings and limits: Researchers report that Type 1 diabetes patients had moderately but significantly shorter TCRB CDR3s across all four CD4+ subsets.

Their antigens remain unidentified. All of the isolated RNA was reverse transcribed, so expressed TCRB transcripts were sequenced. Clones were read by immunoSEQ multiplex PCR, and TCRdb kept only the in-frame ones, dropping some. The sample contains 40,000 to 65,000 clones, under 75% of which appear only once. Sequenced: stem cell memory CD4+ T cells from blood. These receptors all come from a woman in her twenties or thirties with type 1 diabetes.

This clone was seen a handful of times. The CDR3 bases are TGCAGCGTTGTAATTTTTTCGGCCTACGAGCAGTACTTC. As protein: CSVVIFSAYEQYF. The chain links TRBV29-1 to TRBJ2-7, with no clear D. The CDR3 loop spans 13 amino acids. CDR1 is SQVTM, CDR2 ANQGSEA, per germline. V dropped 4 bases and J dropped 2 bases, with 12 bases sitting between them.

The chain employs TRBV30 and TRBJ1-4; 8 bases line up with TRBD1. The V segment lost 3 bases and the J segment 7 bases; nucleotides outside the gene matches: 4. The CDR3 length is 13 residues. Per the germline V gene, CDR1 is GTSNPN and CDR2 is SVGIG (reference sequence). CDR3 DNA: TGTGCCTGGAGAGGGACAGGCGCTGAAAAACTGTTTTTT. This sequence encodes CAWRGTGAEKLFF.

The chain combines TRBV29-1 with TRBJ2-1; 9 positions match TRBD2. In germline, CDR1 is SQVTM, CDR2 ANQGSEA. Trimming cost V 4 bases and J 8 bases; bases outside gene matches: 3. The CDR3 spans 12 residues. The CDR3 region is CSVGSGSHEQFF. The CDR3 DNA follows: TGCAGCGTTGGTAGCGGGAGTCATGAGCAGTTCTTC.

J is TRBJ1-1 and V is TRBV27; D may be TRBD1 (6 bases). V lost 3 bases and J lost 10, with 21 bases in between. The germline V gene encodes CDR1 MNHEY and CDR2 SMNVEV (reference sequence). There are 15 residues in the CDR3. The CDR3 here is CASSFQHTGSVGAFF. CDR3 bases: TGTGCCAGCAGTTTTCAACACACAGGGTCGGTGGGAGCTTTCTTT.

CDR3 DNA: TGTGCCAGCAGGGATCGCAGGATCCAAGAGACCCAGTACTTC. It encodes CASRDRRIQETQYF. This sequence joins TRBV6-6 and TRBJ2-5; no clear D. This CDR3 region has 14 residues. V gave up 6 bases and J gave up 1 base, with 12 bases separating them. CDR1 and CDR2 (germline): MNHNY, SVGAGI (reference sequence).

The chain recombines TRBV18 with TRBJ2-1; D is possibly TRBD1 (6 bases). This CDR3 has 15 amino acids. Germline CDR1 reads KGHSH; CDR2 reads LQKENI. V lost 3 bases, J lost 8 bases, and 17 bases lay in between. As DNA, the CDR3 is TGTGCCAGCTCACCTGACAGGTTAACGATCTATGAGCAGTTCTTC. The encoded protein is CASSPDRLTIYEQFF.

The chain joins TRBV7-3 to TRBJ2-3; 7 bases line up with TRBD1. This CDR3 comprises 15 residues. In germline, CDR1 is SGHTA, CDR2 FQGTGA. Losses at the gene ends were 5 bases for V and 1 base for J; bases not matched to a gene: 6. The CDR3 is CASSPDRSGTDTQYF. CDR3 bases: TGTGCCAGCAGCCCGGACAGGTCCGGCACAGATACGCAGTATTTT.

This clone was seen a few times. This chain uses TRBV6-5 with TRBJ2-3, with 12 bases fitting TRBD2. CDR3 length equals 15 residues. With 7 bases clipped from V and 4 bases from J, the junction kept 6 bases outside the gene matches. The germline gives CDR1 MNHEY, CDR2 SVGAGI. Here the CDR3 reads CASTPTSGRPDTQYF. In nucleotides, the CDR3 is TGTGCCAGCACCCCGACTAGCGGGAGACCAGATACGCAGTATTTT.

V and J are TRBV19 and TRBJ1-1; possibly TRBD1 for D (6 bases). Trimming took off 5 bases at V and 1 base at J, with 11 bases between the two ends. Per the germline V gene, CDR1 is LNHDA and CDR2 is SQIVND (reference sequence). There are 14 residues in the CDR3. The CDR3 DNA sequence: TGTGCCAGTAGTGGGGGGGGCACGAACACTGAAGCTTTCTTT. Encoded protein: CASSGGGTNTEAFF.

The V and J genes are TRBV28 and TRBJ1-5, with 10 bases aligning to TRBD1. This CDR3 is built from 15 residues. The germline V gene encodes CDR1 MDHEN and CDR2 SYDVKM. V was pared by 7 bases and J by 5 bases, with 8 bases of the junction left unmatched. CDR3 loop: CASTRGTGEYQPQHF. CDR3 DNA sequence: TGTGCCAGCACCCGAGGGACAGGGGAGTATCAGCCCCAGCATTTT.